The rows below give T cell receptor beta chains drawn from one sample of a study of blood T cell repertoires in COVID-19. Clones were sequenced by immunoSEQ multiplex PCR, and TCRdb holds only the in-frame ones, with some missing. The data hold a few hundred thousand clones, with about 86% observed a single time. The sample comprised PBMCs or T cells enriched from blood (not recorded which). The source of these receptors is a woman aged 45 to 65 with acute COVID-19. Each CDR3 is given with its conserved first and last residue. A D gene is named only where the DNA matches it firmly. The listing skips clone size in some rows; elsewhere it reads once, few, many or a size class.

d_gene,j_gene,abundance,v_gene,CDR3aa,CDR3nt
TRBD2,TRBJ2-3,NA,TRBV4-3,CASSQDGLAGVTQYF,TGCGCCAGCAGCCAAGATGGGCTAGCGGGAGTCACGCAGTATTTT
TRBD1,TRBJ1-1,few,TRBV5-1,CASSVDWTGALMNTEAFF,TGCGCCAGCAGCGTGGATTGGACAGGGGCACTCATGAACACTGAAGCTTTCTTT
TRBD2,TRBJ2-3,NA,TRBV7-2,CASRSGGFIRKDTQYF,TGTGCCAGCCGTTCGGGAGGTTTTATCCGCAAAGATACGCAGTATTTT
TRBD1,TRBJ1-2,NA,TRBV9,CASSATGTGDYGYTF,TGTGCCAGCAGCGCGACCGGGACAGGGGATTATGGCTACACCTTC
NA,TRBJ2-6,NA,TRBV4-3,CASSRDLTGSGANVLTF,TGCGCCAGCAGCCGCGACCTTACAGGGTCCGGGGCCAACGTCCTGACTTTC
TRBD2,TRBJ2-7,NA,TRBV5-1,CASSLQSGLAGYEQYF,TGCGCCAGCAGCTTGCAATCGGGACTAGCGGGCTACGAGCAGTACTTC
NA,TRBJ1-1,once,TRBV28,CASSFRGTEAFF,TGTGCCAGCAGTTTTAGAGGCACTGAAGCTTTCTTT
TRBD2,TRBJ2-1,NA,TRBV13,CASSTPRTSGIPYEQFF,TGTGCCAGCAGCACCCCCCGGACTAGCGGGATCCCGTATGAGCAGTTCTTC
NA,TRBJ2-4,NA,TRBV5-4,CASSLDGGNIQYF,TGTGCCAGCAGCTTGGATGGGGGGAACATTCAGTACTTC
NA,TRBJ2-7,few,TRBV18,CASSYGTTYEQYF,TGTGCCAGCTCCTACGGGACAACCTACGAGCAGTACTTC
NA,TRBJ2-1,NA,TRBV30,CAWSFDSSSYNEQFF,TGTGCCTGGAGTTTTGACAGTAGCTCCTACAATGAGCAGTTCTTC
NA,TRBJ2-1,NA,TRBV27,CASSLSTPGLNEQFF,TGTGCCAGCAGTTTATCCACCCCCGGGTTGAATGAGCAGTTCTTC
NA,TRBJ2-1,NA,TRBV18,CASSPSLGVGYNEQFF,TGTGCCAGCTCACCCTCTTTAGGGGTAGGCTACAATGAGCAGTTCTTC
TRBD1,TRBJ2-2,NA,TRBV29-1,CSVSTGSGTGELFF,TGCAGCGTTTCGACAGGGTCGGGCACCGGGGAGCTGTTTTTT
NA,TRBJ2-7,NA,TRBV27,CASSFGGGGSSYEQYF,TGTGCCAGCAGTTTTGGGGGAGGGGGTAGTAGCTACGAGCAGTACTTC
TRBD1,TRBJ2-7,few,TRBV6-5,CASSYSRQAGGEQYF,TGTGCCAGCAGTTACTCGAGGCAGGCAGGGGGTGAGCAGTACTTC
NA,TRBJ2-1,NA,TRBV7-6,CASSSPGSRTKYNEQFF,TGTGCCAGCAGTTCCCCAGGAAGCCGGACTAAGTACAATGAGCAGTTCTTC
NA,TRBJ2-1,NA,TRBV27,CASSQYSQGSIYNEQFF,TGTGCCAGCAGTCAATACTCACAGGGCTCCATCTACAATGAGCAGTTCTTC
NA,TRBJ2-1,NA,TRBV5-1,CASSLSGTRANEQFF,TGCGCCAGCAGCCTAAGCGGGACAAGGGCGAATGAGCAGTTCTTC
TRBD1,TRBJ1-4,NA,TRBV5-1,CASSPRGLEEEKLFF,TGCGCCAGCAGCCCTAGGGGGCTAGAAGAGGAAAAACTGTTTTTT
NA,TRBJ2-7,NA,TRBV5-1,CASSYPGGPYEQYF,TGCGCCAGCAGCTACCCTGGGGGCCCCTACGAGCAGTACTTC
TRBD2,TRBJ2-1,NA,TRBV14,CASSRALAGYDEQFF,TGTGCCAGCAGCCGAGCACTAGCGGGATATGATGAGCAGTTCTTC
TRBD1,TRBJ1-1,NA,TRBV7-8,CASIQGWYTEAFF,TGTGCCAGCATACAGGGGTGGTACACTGAAGCTTTCTTT
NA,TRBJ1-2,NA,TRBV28,CASSRASYGYTF,TGTGCCAGCAGCAGGGCCAGCTATGGCTACACCTTC
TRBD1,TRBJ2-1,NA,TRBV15,CATSRDLGTGNEQFF,TGTGCCACCAGCAGAGATCTAGGGACAGGGAATGAGCAGTTCTTC
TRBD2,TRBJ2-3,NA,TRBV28,CASSELAGGRPKPYF,TGTGCCAGCAGTGAACTAGCGGGAGGTCGCCCCAAACCGTATTTT
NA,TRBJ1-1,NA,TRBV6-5,CASSYSAGTGRTEAFF,TGTGCCAGCAGTTACTCTGCCGGGACCGGGAGGACTGAAGCTTTCTTT
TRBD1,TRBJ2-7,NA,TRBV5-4,CASSRDSYEQYF,TGTGCCAGCAGCCGGGACAGCTACGAGCAGTACTTC
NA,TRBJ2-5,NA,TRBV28,CASSSVAETQYF,TGTGCCAGCAGTTCTGTAGCGGAGACCCAGTACTTC
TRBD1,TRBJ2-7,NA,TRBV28,CASSGTGGFEQYF,TGTGCCAGCTCAGGGACAGGGGGGTTCGAGCAGTACTTC
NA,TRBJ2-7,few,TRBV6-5,CASSYSRAGSSYEQYF,TGTGCCAGCAGTTACTCCAGGGCGGGAAGCTCCTACGAGCAGTACTTC
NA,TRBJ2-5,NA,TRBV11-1,CASSLAEGLVLQETQYF,TGTGCCAGCAGCTTAGCGGAAGGTCTAGTTTTGCAAGAGACCCAGTACTTC
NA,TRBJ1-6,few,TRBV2,CASNRQDDSPLHF,TGTGCCAGCAACAGACAGGATGATTCACCCCTCCACTTT
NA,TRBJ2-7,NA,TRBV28,CASLRGGVASEQYF,TGTGCCAGCCTCCGAGGGGGAGTAGCTTCCGAGCAGTACTTC
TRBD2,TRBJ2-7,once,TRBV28,CASSTPLGLAGGPGDEQYF,TGTGCCAGCAGTACCCCCCTGGGACTAGCGGGAGGGCCCGGCGACGAGCAGTACTTC
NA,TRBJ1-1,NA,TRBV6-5,CASSQQSSLQAFF,TGTGCCAGCAGTCAACAGTCCTCACTCCAAGCTTTCTTT
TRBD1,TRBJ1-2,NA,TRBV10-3,CAIRRQGDYGYTF,TGTGCCATCAGGCGACAGGGGGACTATGGCTACACCTTC
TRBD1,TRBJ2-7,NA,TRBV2,CASTDTGEEQYF,TGTGCCAGCACCGACACAGGGGAAGAGCAGTACTTC
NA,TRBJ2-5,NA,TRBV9,CASTPSGQETQYF,TGTGCCAGCACCCCCTCGGGTCAAGAGACCCAGTACTTC
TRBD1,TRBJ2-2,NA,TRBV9,CASRATGGSGGELFF,TGTGCCAGCAGGGCGACAGGGGGCTCTGGCGGGGAGCTGTTTTTT
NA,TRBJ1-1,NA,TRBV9,CASSVIPDSNTEAFF,TGTGCCAGCAGCGTAATTCCAGATTCGAACACTGAAGCTTTCTTT
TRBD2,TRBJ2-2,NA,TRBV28,CASRQGGLAGGAGELFF,TGTGCCAGCAGACAGGGTGGACTAGCGGGAGGTGCCGGGGAGCTGTTTTTT
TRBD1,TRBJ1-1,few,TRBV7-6,CASSLEPGGTEAFF,TGTGCCAGCAGCTTAGAGCCAGGGGGCACTGAAGCTTTCTTT
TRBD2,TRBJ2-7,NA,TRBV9,CASSVLGGAEQYF,TGTGCCAGCAGCGTGTTGGGAGGGGCCGAGCAGTACTTC
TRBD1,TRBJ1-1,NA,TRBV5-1,CASSLDRGRLGTEAFF,TGCGCCAGCAGCTTGGACAGGGGGCGCCTGGGCACTGAAGCTTTCTTT
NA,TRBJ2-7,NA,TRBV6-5,CASRDIKFYEQYF,TGTGCCAGCCGGGACATCAAATTCTACGAGCAGTACTTC
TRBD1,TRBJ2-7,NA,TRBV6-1,CASSEGWGQGGYEQYF,TGTGCCAGCAGTGAAGGTTGGGGACAGGGGGGCTACGAGCAGTACTTC
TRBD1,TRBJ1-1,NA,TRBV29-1,CSARTGTMNTEAFF,TGCAGCGCCCGGACAGGGACTATGAACACTGAAGCTTTCTTT
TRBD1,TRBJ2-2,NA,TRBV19,CASSTTGTGELFF,TGTGCCAGTAGTACGACAGGGACCGGGGAGCTGTTTTTT
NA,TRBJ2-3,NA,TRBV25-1,CASSEFTGWDTQYF,TGTGCCAGCAGTGAATTTACCGGGTGGGATACGCAGTATTTT
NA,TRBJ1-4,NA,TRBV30,CAWSVPRQAQGEKLFF,TGTGCCTGGAGTGTACCGAGACAGGCTCAAGGAGAAAAACTGTTTTTT
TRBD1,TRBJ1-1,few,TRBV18,CASSPPNRGLTEAFF,TGTGCCAGCTCACCACCGAACAGGGGGCTCACTGAAGCTTTCTTT
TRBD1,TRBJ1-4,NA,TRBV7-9,CASSSAGGFEKLFF,TGTGCCAGCAGCTCCGCAGGGGGCTTTGAAAAACTGTTTTTT
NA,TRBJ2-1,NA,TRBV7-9,CASSLGLRNEQFF,TGTGCCAGCAGCTTAGGTCTACGTAATGAGCAGTTCTTC